Reported below is one T cell receptor beta chain. What it recognizes is unknown. V dropped 1 base and J dropped 2; count of bases not matched to a gene: 7. Germline CDR1 reads MGHRA; CDR2 reads YSYEKL. This CDR3 has 16 amino acids. This record comes from a study of a mutant IDH1 vaccine in newly diagnosed glioma. Study in general: Vaccine administration was initiated 4-6 weeks following radiotherapy alone, or with temozolomide cycles. Treated patients had a mean age of around 39 years and a sex split that was roughly 60% male and about 40% female. Former treatment meant radiotherapy, temozolomide, or both; the majority had gotten both.

Sequencing used immunoSEQ multiplex PCR; TCRdb keeps in-frame clones, though not all of them. The sample contains about 67,000 clones, around 83% of which appear only once. Noted time point: week 47, end of study. Every vaccination contained 300 ug of the mutant IDH1 20-mer peptide and was paired with topical imiquimod. Eight vaccine doses were administered to patients at weeks 1, 3, 5, 7, 11, 15, 19 and 23. This clonotype originated in a man aged 30-40 years with glioma. The sequences come from PBMCs, collected from a glioma patient whose treatment included an IDH1 peptide vaccine. The V call is TRBV4-1, the J call TRBJ2-5, with 7 bases that match TRBD2. The CDR3 sequence: CASSQGVAGLQETQYF. The DNA for the CDR3 is TGCGCCAGCAGCCAAGGGGTAGCGGGTCTACAAGAGACCCAGTACTTC.